This T cell receptor (beta chain) appears in the sequencing data of a study of T cell changes during pregnancy in multiple sclerosis. Trimming removed 7 bases from V and 4 bases from J, with 13 bases in between. From germline, CDR1 is SNHLY and CDR2 FYNNEI. This CDR3 comprises 13 residues. Some clones are missing from TCRdb's copy, which holds only in-frame ones; the method was immunoSEQ multiplex PCR. The top ten hold less than 0.9% of the sample, which has about 42,000 clones, around 93% seen once. The sample in question was CD4+ T cells from peripheral blood mononuclear cells, obtained before pregnancy. The receptor comes from a female donor with multiple sclerosis, enrolled in a pregnancy study. The chain carries TRBV2 and TRBJ1-2, with D possibly TRBD1 on 6 matching bases. The CDR3 spells CASTRTASYGYTF. CDR3 sequence (DNA): TGTGCCAGCACCAGGACAGCTTCCTATGGCTACACCTTC.